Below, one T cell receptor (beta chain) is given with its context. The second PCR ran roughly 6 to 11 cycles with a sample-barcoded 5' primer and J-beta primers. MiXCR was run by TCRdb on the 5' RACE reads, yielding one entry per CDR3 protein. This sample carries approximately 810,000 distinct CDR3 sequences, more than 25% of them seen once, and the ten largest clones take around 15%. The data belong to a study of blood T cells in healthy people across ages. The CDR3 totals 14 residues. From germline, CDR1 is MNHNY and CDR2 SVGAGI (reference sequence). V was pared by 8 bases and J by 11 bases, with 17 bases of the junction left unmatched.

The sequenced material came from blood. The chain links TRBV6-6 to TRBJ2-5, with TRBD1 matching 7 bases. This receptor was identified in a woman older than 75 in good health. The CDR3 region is CASYFRDSKQGQYF. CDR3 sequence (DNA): TGTGCCAGCTACTTTAGGGACAGTAAACAGGGGCAGTACTTC.